Shown below are 28 T cell receptor beta chains from a single sample sequenced in a study of cytomegalovirus exposure and HLA in healthy donors. Researchers ran the PCR with 60 Vbeta and 13 Jbeta primers. The method was immunoSEQ multiplex PCR; TCRdb's version includes in-frame clones alone and lacks a portion of them. The sample shows 95,000 to 130,000 clones, around three quarters of them seen only once. Sequenced material: PBMCs. The receptors come from a man aged 25-45 years in good health and CMV-seropositive.

The chain recombines TRBV30 with TRBJ1-5; D is unresolved. CDR1 and CDR2 (germline): GTSNPN, SVGIG (reference sequence). The length of the CDR3 is 13 residues. V lost 0 bases and J lost 3, with 6 bases in between. The CDR3 loop reads CAWSVGNNQPQHF. CDR3 DNA sequence: TGTGCCTGGAGTGTCGGGAACAATCAGCCCCAGCATTTT.

The chain is built from TRBV4-3 and TRBJ1-2; no clear D. With 1 base removed from V and 3 bases from J, the gap between germline ends came to 15 bases. This CDR3 is 16 amino acids long. Germline CDR1 is LGHNA and CDR2 is YSLEER. CDR3 coding DNA: TGCGCCAGCAGCCAAGGACACTTCACGAATCACTATGGCTACACCTTC. It translates to CASSQGHFTNHYGYTF.

This chain uses TRBV18 with TRBJ1-1, with a possible D match to TRBD1 (6 bases). Germline-derived CDR1 and CDR2 are KGHSH and LQKENI. CDR3 size: 16 residues. The ends were cut back, 4 bases at V and 0 bases at J, with 15 bases in the middle. The CDR3 coding sequence is TGTGCCAGCTCACAGGGGGTCAGATCCCTGAACACTGAAGCTTTCTTT. Translating it yields CASSQGVRSLNTEAFF. Based on the CDR3 plus reference TRBV18 and TRBJ1-1, the full variable domain is NAGVMQNPRHLVRRRGQEARLRCSPMKGHSHVYWYRQLPEEGLKFMVYLQKENIIDESGMPKERFSAEFPKEGPSILRIQQVVRGDSAAYFCASSQGVRSLNTEAFFGQGTRLTVV.

The CDR3 region is CASSRRTEVNEKLFF. The CDR3 nucleotides read TGCGCCAGCAGCAGACGGACGGAGGTTAATGAAAAACTGTTTTTT. The chain recombines TRBV4-3 with TRBJ1-4; D unclear. The CDR3 contains 15 residues. Trimming stripped 5 bases from V and 4 bases from J, with 14 bases between. CDR1 LGHNA and CDR2 YSLEER come from the germline V gene.

The rearrangement joins TRBV7-2 to TRBJ2-1; 12 bases are a match to TRBD2. After removal of 4 bases from V and 4 bases from J, the junction contained 5 bases not matched to a gene. This CDR3 is 16 amino acids long. Germline-derived CDR1 and CDR2 are SGHTA and FQGNSA. CDR3 nucleotide sequence: TGTGCCAGCAGCTCGGGACTAGCGGGCTTTTACAATGAGCAGTTCTTC. Its translation is CASSSGLAGFYNEQFF.

As for this clone: As the CDR3 is not closed by the conserved phenylalanine or tryptophan, this likely results from a read error. The DNA is omitted, as the CDR3 cannot be located on it reliably, and the CDR3 follows TCRdb's listing. The V and J genes are TRBV27 and TRBJ1-1; the table's D call, TRBD1, was not checked against the DNA. Germline V lookup: CDR1 MNHEY, CDR2 SMNVEV (reference sequence). The CDR3 is 13 amino acids long, termini counted. This chain's CDR3 is CASSLSLGTVGFV.

The V and J genes are TRBV4-3 and TRBJ2-1, with 9 bases fitting TRBD1. Germline assignment: CDR1 LGHNA and CDR2 YSLEER. The CDR3 is 17 amino acids. Germline trimming cut 2 bases from V and 0 bases from J; bases unmatched to any gene: 5. In nucleotides, the CDR3 is TGCGCCAGCAGCCAACAGGACAGGGGCGGCTCCTACAATGAGCAGTTCTTC. Residues: CASSQQDRGGSYNEQFF.

This clone was observed a handful of times. This chain uses TRBV30 with TRBJ1-2; D unresolved. Germline loops: CDR1 GTSNPN, CDR2 SVGIG (reference sequence). The CDR3 totals 13 residues. Trimming left V 3 bases short and J 4 bases short, with 12 bases between. CDR3: CAWSRPGSYGYTF. The CDR3, as DNA: TGTGCCTGGAGCCGGCCGGGGAGCTATGGCTACACCTTC. The full variable domain, completed using reference TRBV30 and TRBJ1-2, is SQTIHQWPATLVQPVGSPLSLECTVEGTSNPNLYWYRQAAGRGLQLLFYSVGIGQISSEVPQNLSASRPQDRQFILSSKKLLLSDSGFYLCAWSRPGSYGYTFGSGTRLTVV.

This clone was found once. V usage is TRBV14 and J usage is TRBJ2-7; D is undetermined. CDR3 length: 13 amino acids. Germline V lookup: CDR1 SGHDN, CDR2 FVKESK. V was shortened by 2 bases and J by 2 bases, with 7 bases between the two germline ends. DNA for the CDR3: TGTGCCAGCAGCCAATTCGGTCCCTACGAGCAGTACTTC. Residues: CASSQFGPYEQYF.

V is TRBV9 and J is TRBJ1-3; no definite D call. Trimming removed 0 bases at V and 0 bases at J, with 7 bases between. The CDR3 loop spans 15 amino acids. CDR1 is SGDLS and CDR2 is YYNGEE in the germline V gene. CDR3 in amino acids: CASSVDLTSGNTIYF. The CDR3 DNA reads TGTGCCAGCAGCGTAGACCTAACCTCTGGAAACACCATATATTTT.

The chain links TRBV10-2 to TRBJ1-1; D is perhaps TRBD1 (5 bases). The CDR3 is 13 residues long. CDR1 WSHSY and CDR2 SAAADI come from the germline V gene. V shed 7 bases and J shed 1 base, with 10 bases lying between them. The CDR3 DNA sequence: TGCGCCAGCATCCAGGGTCCGAACACTGAAGCTTTCTTT. The encoded protein is CASIQGPNTEAFF.

The sample holds one count of this clone. The chain joins TRBV7-6 to TRBJ1-1; possible D gene TRBD1, 5 bases. Germline V lookup: CDR1 SGHVS, CDR2 FNYEAQ. The CDR3 totals 18 residues. V gave up 4 bases and J gave up 2 bases, with 23 bases separating them. CDR3 protein: CASSSLAPVGTTNTEAFF. Here the CDR3 DNA reads TGTGCCAGCAGCTCTCTCGCTCCCGTAGGGACTACCAACACTGAAGCTTTCTTT.

The chain combines TRBV21-1 with TRBJ2-4; the table's D call, TRBD1, was not checked against the DNA. TRBV21-1 constitutes a pseudogene. This CDR3 has 16 residues. CDR3 DNA: TGTGCCAGCAGCAACCGGGACAGGGGAGCCAAAAACAGTCAGTACTTC. Protein: CASSNRDRGAKNSQYF.

This clone has only one observation. The chain carries TRBV18 and TRBJ1-1, with 8 bases lining up with TRBD1. Germline V gene sequence: CDR1 KGHSH, CDR2 LQKENI. V lost 2 bases and J lost 3; bases outside the gene matches: 2. The CDR3 totals 14 residues. CDR3 amino acids: CASSPTDRDTEAFF. DNA of the CDR3: TGTGCCAGCTCACCAACGGACAGGGACACTGAAGCTTTCTTT.

There are a few counts of this clone. The chain is built from TRBV7-9 and TRBJ1-1; maybe TRBD1 (6 bases). CDR3 length: 14 residues. The germline gives CDR1 SEHNR, CDR2 FQNEAQ (reference sequence). Trimming cost V 7 bases and J 2 bases, with 14 bases left between them. The CDR3 loop reads CASNEAGGNTEAFF. CDR3 in DNA: TGTGCCAGCAACGAAGCGGGGGGCAACACTGAAGCTTTCTTT.

The chain has TRBV5-1 and TRBJ1-2, with D possibly matching TRBD1 (6 bases). This CDR3 has 15 amino acids. In germline, CDR1 is SGHRS, CDR2 YFSETQ. V was clipped by 0 bases and J by 0 bases, with 9 bases between them. CDR3 sequence (DNA): TGCGCCAGCAGCTTGGATACAGGGTCTAACTATGGCTACACCTTC. Its translation is CASSLDTGSNYGYTF.

This clone was seen a few times. The V and J genes are TRBV27 and TRBJ2-7; 11 nucleotides line up with TRBD1. This CDR3 is built from 13 residues. CDR1 and CDR2 (germline): MNHEY, SMNVEV (reference sequence). Losses at the gene ends were 6 bases for V and 4 bases for J; bases not matched to a gene: 2. The CDR3 nucleotides read TGTGCCAGCAGCCGGGACAGGGGGTACGAGCAGTACTTC. This gives the protein CASSRDRGYEQYF.

The V call is TRBV7-9, the J call TRBJ2-3; TRBD1 aligns across 9 bases. Per the germline V gene, CDR1 is SEHNR and CDR2 is FQNEAQ (reference sequence). Trimming at V came to 4 bases and at J to 2 bases, leaving 7 bases not matched to a gene. CDR3 length: 16 amino acids. The CDR3 loop reads CASSSLTGGYTDTQYF. The DNA of the CDR3 is TGTGCCAGCAGCTCCCTAACAGGGGGCTACACAGATACGCAGTATTTT.

This clone was observed once. The V and J genes are TRBV11-3 and TRBJ2-5; 8 nucleotides match TRBD2. V was clipped by 2 bases and J by 4 bases; unmatched bases: 6. Germline V gene sequence: CDR1 SGHNT, CDR2 YENEEA. The CDR3 covers 15 residues. CDR3 nucleotides: TGTGCCAGCAGCTTAAGAGGAGCGGGGGTAGAGACCCAGTACTTC. Translated: CASSLRGAGVETQYF.

The genes are TRBV10-3 and TRBJ2-1; 10 nucleotides match TRBD2. The CDR3 covers 14 residues. V lost 11 bases, J lost 7 bases, and 11 bases stayed unmatched. Germline-derived CDR1 and CDR2 are ENHRY and SYGVKD. The CDR3 nucleotides read TGTGCCGTGGGGGCTAGCGGGAGTGTGAATGAGCAGTTCTTC. Its translation: CAVGASGSVNEQFF.

The CDR3: CASSLRPGGTNEKLFF. As DNA, the CDR3 is TGTGCCAGCAGCTTACGGCCGGGAGGGACTAATGAAAAACTGTTTTTT. V is TRBV7-9 and J is TRBJ1-4; D not resolved. V was pared by 2 bases and J by 2 bases, with 12 bases between. Germline lookup yields CDR1 SEHNR and CDR2 FQNEAQ (reference sequence). The CDR3 spans 16 residues.

This clone showed up just once. The chain recombines TRBV5-1 with TRBJ1-6; D may be TRBD1 (6 bases). This CDR3 has 16 amino acids. CDR1 and CDR2 from the germline V gene are SGHRS and YFSETQ. Trimming stripped 0 bases from V and 6 bases from J, with 13 bases between. In DNA, the CDR3 is TGCGCCAGCAGCTTGGGACAGGAGCAGGGTAATTCACCCCTCCACTTT. This translates into CASSLGQEQGNSPLHF.

The V call is TRBV9, the J call TRBJ1-5, with D unresolved. The V gene's germline CDR1 is SGDLS and CDR2 YYNGEE. V lost 0 bases, J lost 4 bases, and 14 bases lay in between. CDR3 length equals 16 residues. The chain's CDR3 is CASSVDGRLPNQPQHF. The DNA for the CDR3 is TGTGCCAGCAGCGTAGATGGCAGGCTGCCTAATCAGCCCCAGCATTTT.

The chain has TRBV21-1 and TRBJ2-7; TRBD1 is taken as the D call from the table, unchecked against the DNA. TRBV21-1 is given as a pseudogene. CDR3 size: 19 residues. The CDR3 nucleotides are TGTGCCAGCAGCAAACCCTCCGTCCCAACAGGGGACCCACCCTACGAGCAGTACTTC. Encoded protein: CASSKPSVPTGDPPYEQYF.

The rearrangement uses TRBV15 and TRBJ2-1; no clear D. The CDR3 covers 12 residues. CDR1 and CDR2 (germline): LNHNV, YYDKDF (reference sequence). Deletions cut 0 bases from V and 7 bases from J, with 4 bases between. CDR3 loop: CATSRDRNEQFF. The DNA of the CDR3 is TGTGCCACCAGCAGAGATCGGAATGAGCAGTTCTTC.

The chain links TRBV29-1 to TRBJ2-5; TRBD1 is a possible D gene (6 bases). V lost 2 bases and J 4 bases, leaving 17 bases between the germline ends. Per the germline V gene, CDR1 is SQVTM and CDR2 is ANQGSEA. The CDR3 runs to 15 residues. CDR3 protein: CSVERIQGFRETQYF. CDR3 DNA: TGCAGCGTTGAAAGGATACAGGGTTTTCGAGAGACCCAGTACTTC.

This chain uses TRBV5-1 with TRBJ2-3; maybe TRBD2 (7 bases). Trimming removed 1 base at V and 5 bases at J, with 14 bases between. The CDR3 is 15 residues long. Germline V gives CDR1 SGHRS, CDR2 YFSETQ. The CDR3 protein is CASSLRPAGQDTQYF. In DNA, the CDR3 is TGCGCCAGCAGCTTGAGGCCAGCGGGACAAGATACGCAGTATTTT. Combining the CDR3 with reference TRBV5-1 and TRBJ2-3 gives the whole variable domain KAGVTQTPRYLIKTRGQQVTLSCSPISGHRSVSWYQQTPGQGLQFLFEYFSETQRNKGNFPGRFSGRQFSNSRSEMNVSTLELGDSALYLCASSLRPAGQDTQYFGPGTRLTVL.

The chain combines TRBV9 with TRBJ2-5; maybe TRBD1 (6 bases). The V end lost 0 bases, the J end lost 4 bases, and 10 bases lay between the germline ends. Germline lookup yields CDR1 SGDLS and CDR2 YYNGEE. The CDR3 covers 14 residues. The CDR3 region is CASSVAQGIETQYF. In DNA form, the CDR3 reads TGTGCCAGCAGCGTAGCTCAGGGGATAGAGACCCAGTACTTC.